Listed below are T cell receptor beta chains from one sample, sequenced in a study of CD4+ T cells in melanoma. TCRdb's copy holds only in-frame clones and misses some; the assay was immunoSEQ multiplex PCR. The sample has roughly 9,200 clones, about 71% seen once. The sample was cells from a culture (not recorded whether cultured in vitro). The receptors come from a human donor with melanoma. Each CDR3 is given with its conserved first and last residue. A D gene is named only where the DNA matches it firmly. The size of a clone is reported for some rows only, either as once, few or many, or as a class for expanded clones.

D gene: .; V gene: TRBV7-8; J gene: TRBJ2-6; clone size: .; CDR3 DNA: TGTGCCAGCAGCCATCGGTTGAGCTCTGGGGCCAACGTCCTGACTTTC; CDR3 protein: CASSHRLSSGANVLTF
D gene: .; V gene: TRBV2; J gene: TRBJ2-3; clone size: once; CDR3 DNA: TGTGCCAGCAGAGGGGACGCAGATACGCAGTATTTT; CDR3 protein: CASRGDADTQYF
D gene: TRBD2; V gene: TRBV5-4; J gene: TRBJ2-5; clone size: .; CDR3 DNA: TGTGCCAGCAGCTTGGCCGGCGGGGGCCAAGAGACCCAGTACTTC; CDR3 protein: CASSLAGGGQETQYF
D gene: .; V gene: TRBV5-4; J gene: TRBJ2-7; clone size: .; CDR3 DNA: TGTGCCAGCAGCCAAAAAACAGGGCCTAGCGTCTTCTACGAGCAGTACTTC; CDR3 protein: CASSQKTGPSVFYEQYF
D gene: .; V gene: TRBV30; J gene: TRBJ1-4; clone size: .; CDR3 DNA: TGTGCCTGGAGTAGGCAGGGAGCAACTAATGAAAAACTGTTTTTT; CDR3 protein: CAWSRQGATNEKLFF
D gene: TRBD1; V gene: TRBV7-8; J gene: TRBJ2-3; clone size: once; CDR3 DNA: TGTGCCAGCAGCCCAAGGGGGCGGGCGTCAGATACGCAGTATTTT; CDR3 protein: CASSPRGRASDTQYF
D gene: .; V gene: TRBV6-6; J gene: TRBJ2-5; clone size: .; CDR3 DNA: TGTGCCAGCAGCCTTGTACTTCAAGAGACCCAGTACTTC; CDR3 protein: CASSLVLQETQYF
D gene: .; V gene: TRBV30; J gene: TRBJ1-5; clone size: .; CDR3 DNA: TGTGCCTGGAGTAACAAACCCAATCAGCCCCAGCATTTT; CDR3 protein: CAWSNKPNQPQHF
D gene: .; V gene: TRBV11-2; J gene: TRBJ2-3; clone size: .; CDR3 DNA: TGTGCCAGCAGCCCCGCCGCCGACAGGACGCAGTATTTT; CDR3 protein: CASSPAADRTQYF
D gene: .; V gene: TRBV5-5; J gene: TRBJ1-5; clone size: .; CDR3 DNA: TGTGCCAGCAGCGGACGGGGGGGTAGCAATCAGCCCCAGCATTTT; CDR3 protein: CASSGRGGSNQPQHF
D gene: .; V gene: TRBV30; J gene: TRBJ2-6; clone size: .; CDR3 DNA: TGTGCCTGGAGCGTCTCTCTGGGGGCCAACGTCCTGACTTTC; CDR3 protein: CAWSVSLGANVLTF
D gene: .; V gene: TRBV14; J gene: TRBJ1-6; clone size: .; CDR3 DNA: TGTGCCAGCAGCCAAGAGCTCTGGAATTCACCCCTCCACTTT; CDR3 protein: CASSQELWNSPLHF
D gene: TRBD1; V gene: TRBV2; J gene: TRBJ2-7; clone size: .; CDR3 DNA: TGTGCCAGCGTCCGGGACAGGGGCTTATACGAGCAGTACTTC; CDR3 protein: CASVRDRGLYEQYF
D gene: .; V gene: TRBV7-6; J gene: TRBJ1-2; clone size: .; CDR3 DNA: TGTGCCAGCAGCTTAGCTGAGGGGACGGATGGCTACACCTTC; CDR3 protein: CASSLAEGTDGYTF
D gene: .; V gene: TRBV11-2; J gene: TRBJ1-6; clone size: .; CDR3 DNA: TGTGCCAGCAGCTGGGCGGACGGGGATTCACCCCTCCACTTT; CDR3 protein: CASSWADGDSPLHF
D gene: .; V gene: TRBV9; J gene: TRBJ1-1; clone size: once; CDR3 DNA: TGTGCCAGCAGCGCGACCACGAGGGTGACTGAAGCTTTCTTT; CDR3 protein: CASSATTRVTEAFF
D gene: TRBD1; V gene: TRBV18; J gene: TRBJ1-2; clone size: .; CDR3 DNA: TGTGCCAGCTCACCCCCCGGGACAGCGCTCTATGGCTACACCTTC; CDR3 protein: CASSPPGTALYGYTF
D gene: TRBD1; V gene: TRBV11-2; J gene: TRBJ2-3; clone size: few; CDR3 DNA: TGTGCCAGCAGCCGCTTGACCCTGGGACAGCGCACAGATACGCAGTATTTT; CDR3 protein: CASSRLTLGQRTDTQYF
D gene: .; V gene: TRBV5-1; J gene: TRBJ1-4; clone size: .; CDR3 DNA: TGCGCCAGCAGCTTGAGCCTTTTTGGGGAAAAACTGTTTTTT; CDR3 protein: CASSLSLFGEKLFF
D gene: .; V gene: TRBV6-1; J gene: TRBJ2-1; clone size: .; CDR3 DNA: TGTGCCAGCATACGGGGCCAAACCTACAATGAGCAGTTCTTC; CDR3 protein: CASIRGQTYNEQFF
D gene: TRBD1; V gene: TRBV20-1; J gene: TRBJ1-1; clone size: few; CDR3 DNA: TGCAGTGTCAGGGGGGACACTGAAGCTTTCTTT; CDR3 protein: CSVRGDTEAFF
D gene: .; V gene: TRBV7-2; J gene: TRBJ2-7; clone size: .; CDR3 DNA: TGTGCCAGCAGCTTAGTTTATACAGGAGCCTACGAGCAGTACTTC; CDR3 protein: CASSLVYTGAYEQYF
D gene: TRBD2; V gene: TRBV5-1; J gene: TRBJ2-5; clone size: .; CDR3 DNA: TGCGCCAGCAGCTTACGGGGGGGAGAGACCCAGTACTTC; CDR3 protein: CASSLRGGETQYF
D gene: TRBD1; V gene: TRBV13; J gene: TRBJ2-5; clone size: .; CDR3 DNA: TGTGCCAGCAGCCCGGACAGGAGAGAGACCCAGTACTTC; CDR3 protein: CASSPDRRETQYF
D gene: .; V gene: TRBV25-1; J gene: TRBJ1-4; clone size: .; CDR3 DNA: TGTGCCAGCAGTGACCCCAGACCCTTCAATGAAAAACTGTTTTTT; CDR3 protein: CASSDPRPFNEKLFF
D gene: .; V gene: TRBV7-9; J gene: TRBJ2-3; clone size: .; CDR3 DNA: TGTGCCAGCAGCCCTTGGTCGACCTCCGGGGCCACAGATACGCAGTATTTT; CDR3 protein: CASSPWSTSGATDTQYF
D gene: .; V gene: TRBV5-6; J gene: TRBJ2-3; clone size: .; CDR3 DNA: TGTGCCAGCAGCTTTCCAGCGGGCACAGATACGCAGTATTTT; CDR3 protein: CASSFPAGTDTQYF
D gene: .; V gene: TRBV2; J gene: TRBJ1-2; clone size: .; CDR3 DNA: TGTGCCAGCAGCGAACAAGACAGAAACTATGGCTACACCTTC; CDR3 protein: CASSEQDRNYGYTF
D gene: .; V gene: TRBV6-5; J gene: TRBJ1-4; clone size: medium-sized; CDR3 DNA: TGTGCCAGCAGTTACTCGAAGGGGAGTAATGAAAAACTGTTTTTT; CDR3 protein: CASSYSKGSNEKLFF
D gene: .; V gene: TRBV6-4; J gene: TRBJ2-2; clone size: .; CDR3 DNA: TGTGCCAGCAGTGACTCGCTACGAGGAACCGGGGAGCTGTTTTTT; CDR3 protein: CASSDSLRGTGELFF
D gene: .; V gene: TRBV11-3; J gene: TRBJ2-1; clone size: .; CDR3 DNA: TGTGCCAGCAGCTTAGGGTCAGTAACCAATGAGCAGTTCTTC; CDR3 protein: CASSLGSVTNEQFF
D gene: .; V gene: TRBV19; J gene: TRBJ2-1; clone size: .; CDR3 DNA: TGTGCCAGTAGTATAGATCTTAGCTACAATGAGCAGTTCTTC; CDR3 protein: CASSIDLSYNEQFF
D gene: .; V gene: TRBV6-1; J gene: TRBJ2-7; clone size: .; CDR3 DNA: TGTGCCATCAGTGAGGAGGGGACCGGTTCCTACGAGCAGTACTTC; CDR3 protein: CAISEEGTGSYEQYF
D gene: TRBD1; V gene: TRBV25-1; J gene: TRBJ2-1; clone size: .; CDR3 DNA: TGTGCCAGCAGTGCGACGACAGGGGTTAGGTACAATGAGCAGTTCTTC; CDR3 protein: CASSATTGVRYNEQFF
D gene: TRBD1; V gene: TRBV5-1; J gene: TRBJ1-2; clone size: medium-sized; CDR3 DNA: TGCGCCAGCGCCAATCAACCCGGACAGGGGTCGGGCGGCTACACCTTC; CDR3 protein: CASANQPGQGSGGYTF
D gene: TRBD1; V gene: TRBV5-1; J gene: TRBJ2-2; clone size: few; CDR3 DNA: TGCGCCAGCAGCCTTGGGACAGTGAACACCGGGGAGCTGTTTTTT; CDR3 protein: CASSLGTVNTGELFF
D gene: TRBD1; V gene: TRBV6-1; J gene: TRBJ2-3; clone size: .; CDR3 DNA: TGTGCCAGCAAAGAGCCGGGACAGGGCACAGATACGCAGTATTTT; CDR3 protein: CASKEPGQGTDTQYF
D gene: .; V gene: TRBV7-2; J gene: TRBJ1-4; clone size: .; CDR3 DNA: TGTGCCAGCAGCTTAAGCGACCCAACTAATGAAAAACTGTTTTTT; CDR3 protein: CASSLSDPTNEKLFF
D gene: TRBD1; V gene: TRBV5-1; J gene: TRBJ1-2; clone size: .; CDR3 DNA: TGCGCCAGCAGCCCGGATTCCCTGGGACAGGCGTATGGCTACACCTTC; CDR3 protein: CASSPDSLGQAYGYTF
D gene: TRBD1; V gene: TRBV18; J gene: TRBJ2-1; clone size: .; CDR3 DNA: TGTGCCAGCTCACCAGCACCGGGACAGGGTAGAAATGAGCAGTTCTTC; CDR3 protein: CASSPAPGQGRNEQFF
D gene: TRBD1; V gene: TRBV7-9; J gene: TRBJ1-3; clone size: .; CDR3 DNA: TGTGCCAGCAGCCTAAGACACCGGGACAGTGGAAACACCATATATTTT; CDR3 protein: CASSLRHRDSGNTIYF
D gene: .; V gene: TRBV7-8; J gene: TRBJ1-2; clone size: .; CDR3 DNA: TGTGCCAGCAGCTCTCGGTCTGCGGGCCCCACTAACTATGGCTACACCTTC; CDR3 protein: CASSSRSAGPTNYGYTF
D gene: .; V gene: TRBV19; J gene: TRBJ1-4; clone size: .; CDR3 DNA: TGTGCCAGCCAGATAGGTGAAAAACTGTTTTTT; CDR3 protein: CASQIGEKLFF